This T cell receptor beta chain was identified in a study of T cell changes during pregnancy in multiple sclerosis. The germline V gene encodes CDR1 SGHDT and CDR2 YYEEEE. Trimming removed 2 bases from V and 1 base from J, with 10 bases in between. This CDR3 region has 14 residues. Here immunoSEQ multiplex PCR was the method, and the copy in TCRdb shows in-frame clones only, minus some. The sample lists about 80,000 clones, approximately 94% occurring once. The J gene is TRBJ2-7, the V gene TRBV5-6, with D perhaps TRBD2 (7 bases). This specimen was peripheral blood, taken in the third trimester of pregnancy. This clonotype was obtained from a female donor with multiple sclerosis, enrolled in a pregnancy study. The CDR3 DNA reads TGTGCCAGCAGCTTCCGGGGGGCATCCTACGAGCAGTACTTC. It encodes CASSFRGASYEQYF. The whole variable domain, filled in from reference TRBV5-6 and TRBJ2-7, reads DAGVTQSPTHLIKTRGQQVTLRCSPKSGHDTVSWYQQALGQGPQFIFQYYEEEERQRGNFPDRFSGHQFPNYSSELNVNALLLGDSALYLCASSFRGASYEQYFGPGTRLTVT.